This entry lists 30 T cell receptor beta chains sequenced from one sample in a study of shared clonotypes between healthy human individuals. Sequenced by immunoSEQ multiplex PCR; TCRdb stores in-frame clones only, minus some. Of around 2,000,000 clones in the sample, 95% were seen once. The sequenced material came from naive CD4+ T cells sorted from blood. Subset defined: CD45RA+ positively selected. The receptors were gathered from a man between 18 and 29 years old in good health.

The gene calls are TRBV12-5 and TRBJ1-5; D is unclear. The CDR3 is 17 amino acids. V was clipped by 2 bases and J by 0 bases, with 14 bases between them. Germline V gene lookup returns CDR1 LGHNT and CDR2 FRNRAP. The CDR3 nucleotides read TGTGCTAGTGGTTTGTCGAGAGTGGCCTATAGCAATCAGCCCCAGCATTTT. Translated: CASGLSRVAYSNQPQHF.

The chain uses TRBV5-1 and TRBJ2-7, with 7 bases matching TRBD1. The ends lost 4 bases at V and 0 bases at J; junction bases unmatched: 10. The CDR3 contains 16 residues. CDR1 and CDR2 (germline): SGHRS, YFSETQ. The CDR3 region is CASSGTGTASSYEQYF. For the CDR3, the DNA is TGCGCCAGCAGCGGCACCGGGACAGCGAGCTCCTACGAGCAGTACTTC. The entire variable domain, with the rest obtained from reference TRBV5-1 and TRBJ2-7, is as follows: KAGVTQTPRYLIKTRGQQVTLSCSPISGHRSVSWYQQTPGQGLQFLFEYFSETQRNKGNFPGRFSGRQFSNSRSEMNVSTLELGDSALYLCASSGTGTASSYEQYFGPGTRLTVT.

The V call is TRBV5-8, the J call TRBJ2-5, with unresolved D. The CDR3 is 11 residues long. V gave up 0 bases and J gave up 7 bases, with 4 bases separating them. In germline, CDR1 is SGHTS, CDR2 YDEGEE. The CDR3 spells CASSLVWTQYF. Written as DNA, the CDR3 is TGTGCCAGCAGCTTGGTGTGGACCCAGTACTTC.

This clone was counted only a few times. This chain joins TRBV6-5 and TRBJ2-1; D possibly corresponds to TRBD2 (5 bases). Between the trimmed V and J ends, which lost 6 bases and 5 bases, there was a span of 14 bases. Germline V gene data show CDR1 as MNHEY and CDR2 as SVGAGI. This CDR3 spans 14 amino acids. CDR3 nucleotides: TGTGCCAGCAGCAGACTCGGGGAGCACAATGAGCAGTTCTTC. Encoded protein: CASSRLGEHNEQFF.

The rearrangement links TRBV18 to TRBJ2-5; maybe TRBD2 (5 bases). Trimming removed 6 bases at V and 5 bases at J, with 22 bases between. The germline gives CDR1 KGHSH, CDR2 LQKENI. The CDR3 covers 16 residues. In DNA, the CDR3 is TGTGCCAGCTCCCCTAGCCCCTCGGGGAGCCGGGAGACCCAGTACTTC. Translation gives CASSPSPSGSRETQYF.

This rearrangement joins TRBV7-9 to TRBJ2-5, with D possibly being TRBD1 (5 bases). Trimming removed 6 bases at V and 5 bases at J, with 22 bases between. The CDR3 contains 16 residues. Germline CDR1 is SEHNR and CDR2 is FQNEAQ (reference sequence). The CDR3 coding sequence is TGTGCCAGCAGTCTTCGGACAAGCCCACAAGGGGAGACCCAGTACTTC. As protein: CASSLRTSPQGETQYF. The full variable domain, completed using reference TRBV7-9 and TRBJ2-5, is DTGVSQNPRHKITKRGQNVTFRCDPISEHNRLYWYRQTLGQGPEFLTYFQNEAQLEKSRLLSDRFSAERPKGSFSTLEIQRTEQGDSAMYLCASSLRTSPQGETQYFGPGTRLLVL.

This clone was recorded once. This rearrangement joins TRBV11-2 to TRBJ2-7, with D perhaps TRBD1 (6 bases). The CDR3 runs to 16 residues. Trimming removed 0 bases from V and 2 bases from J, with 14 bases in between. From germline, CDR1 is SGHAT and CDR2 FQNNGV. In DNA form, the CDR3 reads TGTGCCAGCAGCTTAGATCTCCGGGACAACACCTACGAGCAGTACTTC. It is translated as CASSLDLRDNTYEQYF.

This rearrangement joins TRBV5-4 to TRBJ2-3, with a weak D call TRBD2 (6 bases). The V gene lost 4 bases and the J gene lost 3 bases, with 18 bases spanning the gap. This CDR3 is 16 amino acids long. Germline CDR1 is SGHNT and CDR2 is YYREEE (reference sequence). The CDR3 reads CASSRREPGETDTQYF. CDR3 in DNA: TGTGCCAGCAGCCGCAGGGAACCGGGGGAGACAGATACGCAGTATTTT. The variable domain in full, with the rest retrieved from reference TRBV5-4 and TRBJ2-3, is ETGVTQSPTHLIKTRGQQVTLRCSSQSGHNTVSWYQQALGQGPQFIFQYYREEENGRGNFPPRFSGLQFPNYSSELNVNALELDDSALYLCASSRREPGETDTQYFGPGTRLTVL.

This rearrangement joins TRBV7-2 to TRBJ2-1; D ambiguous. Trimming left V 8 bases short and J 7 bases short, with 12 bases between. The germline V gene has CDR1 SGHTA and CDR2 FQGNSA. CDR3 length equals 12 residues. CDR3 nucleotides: TGTGCCAGCCGTCACGGCGGAAATGAGCAGTTCTTC. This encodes CASRHGGNEQFF.

Here the CDR3 reads CASSLFRLAGPTSTDTQYF. CDR3 nucleotide sequence: TGTGCCAGCAGCTTATTTCGGCTAGCGGGGCCTACTAGCACAGATACGCAGTATTTT. The chain uses TRBV13 and TRBJ2-3, with TRBD2 matching over 9 bases. CDR3 length: 19 residues. Looked up from germline, CDR1 is PRHDT and CDR2 is FYEKMQ (reference sequence). J lost 0 bases, V lost 2 bases, and 12 bases had no gene match. Supplemented by reference TRBV13 and TRBJ2-3, the full variable domain reads AAGVIQSPRHLIKEKRETATLKCYPIPRHDTVYWYQQGPGQDPQFLISFYEKMQSDKGSIPDRFSAQQFSDYHSELNMSSLELGDSALYFCASSLFRLAGPTSTDTQYFGPGTRLTVL.

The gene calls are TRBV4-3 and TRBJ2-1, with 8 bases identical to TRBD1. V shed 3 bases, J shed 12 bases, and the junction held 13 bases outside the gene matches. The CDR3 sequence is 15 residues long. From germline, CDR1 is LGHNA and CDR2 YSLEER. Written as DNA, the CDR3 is TGCGCCAGCAGCCAGGGTCAGCCCGGGACAGGCGCGCAGTTCTTC. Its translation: CASSQGQPGTGAQFF.

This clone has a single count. The CDR3 spells CASSPSGSIYEQYF. The CDR3 nucleotides are TGTGCCAGCAGCCCTAGCGGGAGTATTTACGAGCAGTACTTC. V is TRBV9 and J is TRBJ2-7, with 10 bases lining up with TRBD2. The CDR3 is 14 residues long. Germline V gene data show CDR1 as SGDLS and CDR2 as YYNGEE. Trimming took 4 bases from V and 4 from J; bases not matched to a gene: 5.

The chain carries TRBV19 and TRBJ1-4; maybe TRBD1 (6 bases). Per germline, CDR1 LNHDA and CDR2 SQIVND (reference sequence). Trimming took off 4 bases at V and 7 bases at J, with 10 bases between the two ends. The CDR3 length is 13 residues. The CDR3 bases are TGTGCCAGTAGTACCAACAGGGTTGAAAAACTGTTTTTT. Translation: CASSTNRVEKLFF.

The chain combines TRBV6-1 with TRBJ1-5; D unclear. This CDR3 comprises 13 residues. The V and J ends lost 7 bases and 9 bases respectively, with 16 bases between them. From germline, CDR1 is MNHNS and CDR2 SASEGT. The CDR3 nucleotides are TGTGCCAGCACGGATTTGGGCCTAGGGCCCCAGCATTTT. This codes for CASTDLGLGPQHF.

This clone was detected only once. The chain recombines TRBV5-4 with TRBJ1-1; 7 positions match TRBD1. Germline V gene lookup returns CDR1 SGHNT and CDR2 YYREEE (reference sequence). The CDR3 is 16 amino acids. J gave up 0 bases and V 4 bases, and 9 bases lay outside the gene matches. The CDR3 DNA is TGTGCCAGCAGCCTAACCTCGACAGGGATGAACACTGAAGCTTTCTTT. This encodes CASSLTSTGMNTEAFF.

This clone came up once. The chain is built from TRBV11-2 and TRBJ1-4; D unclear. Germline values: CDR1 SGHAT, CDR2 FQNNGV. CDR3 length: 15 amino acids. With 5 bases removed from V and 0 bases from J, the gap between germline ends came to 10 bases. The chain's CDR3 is CASSRPTATNEKLFF. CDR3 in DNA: TGTGCCAGCAGCCGCCCAACAGCAACTAATGAAAAACTGTTTTTT.

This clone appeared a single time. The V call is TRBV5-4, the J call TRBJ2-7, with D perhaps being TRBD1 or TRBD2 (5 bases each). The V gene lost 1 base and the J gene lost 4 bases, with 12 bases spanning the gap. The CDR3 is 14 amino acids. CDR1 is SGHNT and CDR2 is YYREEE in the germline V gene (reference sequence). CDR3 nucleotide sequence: TGTGCCAGCAGCTTGCGAAGTGGGGGATACGAGCAGTACTTC. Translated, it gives CASSLRSGGYEQYF.

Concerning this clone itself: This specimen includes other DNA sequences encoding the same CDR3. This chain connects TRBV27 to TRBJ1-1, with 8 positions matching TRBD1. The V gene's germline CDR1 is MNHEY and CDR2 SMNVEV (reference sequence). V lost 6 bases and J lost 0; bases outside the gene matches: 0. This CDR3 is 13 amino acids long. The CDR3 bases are TGTGCCAGCAGGACAGGGGTGAACACTGAAGCTTTCTTT. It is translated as CASRTGVNTEAFF.

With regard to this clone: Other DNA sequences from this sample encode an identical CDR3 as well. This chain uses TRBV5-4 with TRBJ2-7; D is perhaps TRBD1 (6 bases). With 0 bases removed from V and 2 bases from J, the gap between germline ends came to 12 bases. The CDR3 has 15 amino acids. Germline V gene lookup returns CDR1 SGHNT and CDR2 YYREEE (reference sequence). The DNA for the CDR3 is TGTGCCAGCAGCTTGGGCGGACAGTCAACCTACGAGCAGTACTTC. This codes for CASSLGGQSTYEQYF.

The CDR3 nucleotides read TGTGCCAGCAGTGCCCTCTCCCCCTCTGGAAACACCATATATTTT. Translation gives CASSALSPSGNTIYF. The chain uses TRBV2 and TRBJ1-3; no clear D gene. This CDR3 region has 15 residues. Trimming cost V 4 bases and J 0 bases, with 10 bases left between them. Germline-derived CDR1 and CDR2 are SNHLY and FYNNEI.

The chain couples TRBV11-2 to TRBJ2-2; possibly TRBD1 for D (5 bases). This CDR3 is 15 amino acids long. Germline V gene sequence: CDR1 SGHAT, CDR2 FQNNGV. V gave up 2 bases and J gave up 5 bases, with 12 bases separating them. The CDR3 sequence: CASSLSGQWTGELFF. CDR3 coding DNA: TGTGCCAGCAGCTTATCCGGACAATGGACCGGGGAGCTGTTTTTT.

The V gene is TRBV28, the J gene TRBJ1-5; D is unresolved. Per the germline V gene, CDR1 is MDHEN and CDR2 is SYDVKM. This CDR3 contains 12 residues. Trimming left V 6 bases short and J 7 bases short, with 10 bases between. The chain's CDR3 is CASSPGVQPQHF. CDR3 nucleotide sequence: TGTGCCAGCAGCCCCGGGGTCCAGCCCCAGCATTTT.

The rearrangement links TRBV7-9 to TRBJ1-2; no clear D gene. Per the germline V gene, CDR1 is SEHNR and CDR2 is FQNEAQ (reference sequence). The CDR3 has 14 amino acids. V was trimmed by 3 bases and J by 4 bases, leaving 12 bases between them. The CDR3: CASSFEQRVYGYTF. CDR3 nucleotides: TGTGCCAGCAGCTTTGAACAGAGGGTCTATGGCTACACCTTC.

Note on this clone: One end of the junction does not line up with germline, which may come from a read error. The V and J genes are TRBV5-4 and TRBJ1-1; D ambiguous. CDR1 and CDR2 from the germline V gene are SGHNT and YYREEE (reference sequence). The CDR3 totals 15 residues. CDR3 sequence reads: CAIARNQSMNTEAFF. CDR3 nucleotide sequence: TGCGCCATTGCCCGAAACCAGAGTATGAACACTGAAGCTTTCTTT.

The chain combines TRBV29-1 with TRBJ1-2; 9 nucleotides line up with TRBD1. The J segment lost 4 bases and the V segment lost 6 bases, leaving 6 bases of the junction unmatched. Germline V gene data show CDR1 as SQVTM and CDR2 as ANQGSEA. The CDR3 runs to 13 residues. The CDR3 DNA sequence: TGCAGCGTCCACAGGGGGCAGGGCTATGGCTACACCTTC. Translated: CSVHRGQGYGYTF. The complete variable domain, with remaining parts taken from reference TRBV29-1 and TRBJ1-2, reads SAVISQKPSRDICQRGTSLTIQCQVDSQVTMMFWYRQQPGQSLTLIATANQGSEATYESGFVIDKFPISRPNLTFSTLTVSNMSPEDSSIYLCSVHRGQGYGYTFGSGTRLTVV.

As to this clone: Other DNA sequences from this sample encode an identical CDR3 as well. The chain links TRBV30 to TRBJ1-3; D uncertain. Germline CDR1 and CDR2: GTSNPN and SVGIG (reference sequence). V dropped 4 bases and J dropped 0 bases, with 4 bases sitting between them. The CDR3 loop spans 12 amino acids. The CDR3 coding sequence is TGTGCCTGGACTGTCTCTGGAAACACCATATATTTT. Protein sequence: CAWTVSGNTIYF.

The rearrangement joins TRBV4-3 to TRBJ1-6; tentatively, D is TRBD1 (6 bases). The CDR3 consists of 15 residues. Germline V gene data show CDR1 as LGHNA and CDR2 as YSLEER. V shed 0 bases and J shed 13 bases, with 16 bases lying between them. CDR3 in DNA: TGCGCCAGCAGCCAAGAGCCGGGGGCGCTTTCTCCCCTCCACTTT. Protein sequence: CASSQEPGALSPLHF.

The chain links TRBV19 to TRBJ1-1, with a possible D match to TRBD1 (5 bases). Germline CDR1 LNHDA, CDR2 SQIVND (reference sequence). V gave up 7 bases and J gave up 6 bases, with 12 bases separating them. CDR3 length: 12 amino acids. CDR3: CASIGGFPEAFF. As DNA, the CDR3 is TGTGCCAGTATCGGGGGGTTCCCTGAAGCTTTCTTT.

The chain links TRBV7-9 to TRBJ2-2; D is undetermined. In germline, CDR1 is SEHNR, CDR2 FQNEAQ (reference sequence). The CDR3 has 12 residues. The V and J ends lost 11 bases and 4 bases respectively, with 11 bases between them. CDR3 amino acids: CAGRNPTGELFF. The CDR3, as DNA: TGTGCCGGGCGGAATCCCACCGGGGAGCTGTTTTTT.

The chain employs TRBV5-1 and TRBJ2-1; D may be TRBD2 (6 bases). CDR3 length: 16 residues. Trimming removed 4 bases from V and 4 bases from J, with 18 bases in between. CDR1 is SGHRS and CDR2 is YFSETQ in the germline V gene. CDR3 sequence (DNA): TGCGCCAGCAGCCCCGCAGCGGGCAAAACATACAATGAGCAGTTCTTC. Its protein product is CASSPAAGKTYNEQFF.